What follows are 18 T cell receptor beta chains derived from one specimen sequenced in a study of Ad26.COV2.S vaccination and SARS-CoV-2 variants (dated by TCRdb to the early 2020s). The sample's time point label, in plain terms: individuals recovered from natural SARS-CoV-2 infection. The protocol used for the library was the immunoSEQ multiplex PCR assay. What TCRdb holds here is the immuneACCESS table cut down to in-frame rearrangements. Part of the clones is not present; checked against another copy, under half of the missing clones reflect an unresolved V gene, and the others are unexplained. This sample lists about 350,000 clones; under 95% were detected once. Clones ranked in the top ten supply around 4% of the sample. The specimen was peripheral blood, collected after recovery from COVID-19. Receptors were obtained from a human donor who had recovered from COVID-19.

This chain connects TRBV11-2 to TRBJ2-3; 8 bases agree with TRBD2. Germline trimming cut 6 bases from V and 7 bases from J; bases unmatched to any gene: 12. Germline CDR1 SGHAT, CDR2 FQNNGV. The CDR3 is made up of 15 amino acids. CDR3: CASRPTSAAAYTQYF. The CDR3 bases are TGTGCCAGCAGACCGACTAGCGCCGCCGCGTATACGCAGTATTTT.

This chain uses TRBV11-2 with TRBJ1-4, with D unclear. With 0 bases removed from V and 10 bases from J, the gap between germline ends came to 6 bases. The CDR3 runs 12 residues. Germline V lookup: CDR1 SGHAT, CDR2 FQNNGV. In nucleotides, the CDR3 is TGTGCCAGCAGCTTAGAATCAGGAAAACTGTTTTTT. Its translation is CASSLESGKLFF.

The chain couples TRBV5-1 to TRBJ2-3, with D possibly being TRBD2 (5 bases). The CDR3 sequence is 13 residues long. Trimming stripped 4 bases from V and 0 bases from J, with 6 bases between. The germline gives CDR1 SGHRS, CDR2 YFSETQ. The CDR3 loop reads CASSEGSTDTQYF. For the CDR3, the DNA is TGCGCCAGCAGCGAGGGTAGCACAGATACGCAGTATTTT.

The V gene is TRBV10-2, the J gene TRBJ2-7; 7 bases match TRBD2. V dropped 3 bases and J dropped 2; count of bases not matched to a gene: 4. CDR1 is WSHSY, CDR2 SAAADI, per germline. The CDR3 has 14 residues. The CDR3 nucleotides read TGCGCCAGCAGTGATATGGCGGGGGCCTACGAGCAGTACTTC. Amino acid sequence: CASSDMAGAYEQYF.

This chain joins TRBV6-5 and TRBJ1-1; D remains unclear. V was shortened by 8 bases and J by 2 bases, with 12 bases between the two germline ends. The germline CDR1 and CDR2 sequences are MNHEY and SVGAGI. The CDR3 is made up of 13 amino acids. CDR3 loop: CASATTSNTEAFF. DNA for the CDR3: TGTGCCAGCGCGACGACGAGCAACACTGAAGCTTTCTTT.

This clone has only one observation. V and J are TRBV5-1 and TRBJ2-2; D is unresolved. This CDR3 has 14 amino acids. Germline CDR1 and CDR2: SGHRS and YFSETQ. Trimming removed 2 bases at V and 3 bases at J, with 8 bases between. The CDR3 reads CASSFFGHTGELFF. CDR3 bases: TGCGCCAGCAGCTTTTTCGGTCACACCGGGGAGCTGTTTTTT.

The genes are TRBV19 and TRBJ1-5, with D uncertain. Germline V gene sequence: CDR1 LNHDA, CDR2 SQIVND (reference sequence). Trimming left V 0 bases short and J 4 bases short, with 13 bases between. This CDR3 contains 16 residues. CDR3 sequence reads: CASSIDPGKKNQPQHF. DNA of the CDR3: TGTGCCAGTAGTATAGATCCGGGCAAAAAGAATCAGCCCCAGCATTTT. The full variable domain, in which reference TRBV19 and TRBJ1-5 provide the parts outside the CDR3, is DGGITQSPKYLFRKEGQNVTLSCEQNLNHDAMYWYRQDPGQGLRLIYYSQIVNDFQKGDIAEGYSVSREKKESFPLTVTSAQKNPTAFYLCASSIDPGKKNQPQHFGDGTRLSIL.

V is TRBV11-2 and J is TRBJ2-5; D uncertain. The V end was cut by 0 bases, the J end by 5 bases, with 4 bases between. Germline values: CDR1 SGHAT, CDR2 FQNNGV. The CDR3 length is 12 residues. The CDR3 coding sequence is TGTGCCAGCAGCTTAGATAGGGAGACCCAGTACTTC. It is translated as CASSLDRETQYF. Using reference TRBV11-2 and TRBJ2-5 for the parts outside the CDR3, the full variable domain is EAGVAQSPRYKIIEKRQSVAFWCNPISGHATLYWYQQILGQGPKLLIQFQNNGVVDDSQLPKDRFSAERLKGVDSTLKIQPAKLEDSAVYLCASSLDRETQYFGPGTRLLVL.

The V gene is TRBV3-1 (or the pseudogene TRBV3-2), the J gene TRBJ1-2; D gene unclear. The V end lost 0 bases, the J end lost 6 bases, and 8 bases lay between the germline ends. The CDR3 runs to 13 residues. Germline CDR1 and CDR2: LGHDT and YNNKEL (reference sequence). The DNA of the CDR3 is TGTGCCAGCAGCCAAGATCTCGTGCATGGCTACACCTTC. Residues: CASSQDLVHGYTF.

V is TRBV9 and J is TRBJ2-1, with 11 bases that match TRBD2. Germline V gene lookup returns CDR1 SGDLS and CDR2 YYNGEE. J was trimmed by 9 bases and V by 0 bases; bases with no gene match: 8. The CDR3 length is 16 residues. CDR3 in amino acids: CASSVGGSGGVIEQFF. As DNA, the CDR3 is TGTGCCAGCAGCGTAGGAGGTAGCGGGGGGGTGATTGAGCAGTTCTTC.

The chain recombines TRBV5-4 with TRBJ2-5; 9 positions agree with TRBD2. The germline V gene encodes CDR1 SGHNT and CDR2 YYREEE (reference sequence). The trim removed 3 bases at V and 5 bases at J, leaving 11 bases unmatched. The CDR3 is made up of 16 amino acids. The CDR3 here is CASSSGAGGRKETQYF. The CDR3 DNA follows: TGTGCCAGCAGCTCCGGAGCGGGGGGCCGGAAGGAGACCCAGTACTTC.

The J gene is TRBJ2-7, the V gene TRBV5-8, with D perhaps matching TRBD1 (5 bases). CDR1 SGHTS and CDR2 YDEGEE come from the germline V gene. This CDR3 contains 15 residues. V was clipped by 4 bases and J by 11 bases, with 25 bases between them. CDR3 residues: CASSLGRGSFKRKYF. CDR3 DNA sequence: TGTGCCAGCAGCCTTGGAAGGGGCAGTTTTAAGAGGAAGTACTTC.

The chain couples TRBV9 to TRBJ2-3, with TRBD2 matching 8 bases. After removal of 4 bases from V and 4 bases from J, the junction contained 8 bases not matched to a gene. Germline assignment: CDR1 SGDLS and CDR2 YYNGEE. The CDR3 consists of 15 residues. CDR3 amino acids: CASSPGLAVSDTQYF. CDR3 nucleotides: TGTGCCAGCAGCCCCGGACTAGCAGTTTCAGATACGCAGTATTTT.

The chain employs TRBV6-6 and TRBJ2-1, with D perhaps TRBD1 or TRBD2 (6 bases each). Germline-derived CDR1 and CDR2 are MNHNY and SVGAGI (reference sequence). The CDR3 totals 16 residues. The V end lost 8 bases, the J end lost 0 bases, and 17 bases lay between the germline ends. CDR3 in DNA: TGTGCCAGCGGTACGTCGGGGGCGAGCTCCTACAATGAGCAGTTCTTC. As protein: CASGTSGASSYNEQFF.

This clone is a singleton in its sample. The DNA for the CDR3 is TGTGCCAGCAGCTCCCCACGGGGGGCCTCTGGAAACACCATATATTTT. Residues: CASSSPRGASGNTIYF. This chain connects TRBV7-6 to TRBJ1-3; the D gene is possibly TRBD1 (6 bases). The V end lost 4 bases, the J end lost 0 bases, and 13 bases lay between the germline ends. Germline assignment: CDR1 SGHVS and CDR2 FNYEAQ. The CDR3 consists of 16 residues.

The rearrangement uses TRBV5-1 and TRBJ2-5, with 7 bases that match TRBD1. The V and J ends lost 3 bases and 2 bases, in that order; junction bases with no gene match: 1. Germline V gene lookup returns CDR1 SGHRS and CDR2 YFSETQ. This CDR3 has 13 residues. In DNA, the CDR3 is TGCGCCAGCAGCTCGGGACAGCAAGAGACCCAGTACTTC. Its translation is CASSSGQQETQYF.

This chain uses TRBV6-4 with TRBJ1-2; no firm D call. This CDR3 has 9 amino acids. CDR1 is MRHNA and CDR2 is SNTAGT in the germline V gene. The V end was cut by 9 bases, the J end by 8 bases, with 7 bases between. CDR3 sequence (DNA): TGTGCCAGGTTCGAGGGCTACACCTTC. This gives the protein CARFEGYTF.

The J gene is TRBJ1-4, the V gene TRBV18; perhaps TRBD1 as D (5 bases). The CDR3 totals 13 residues. Germline V lookup: CDR1 KGHSH, CDR2 LQKENI. V shed 6 bases and J shed 6 bases, with 11 bases lying between them. CDR3 nucleotide sequence: TGTGCCAGCTCCCAGGGAATGGATGAAAAACTGTTTTTT. It encodes CASSQGMDEKLFF. The variable domain in full, with the rest retrieved from reference TRBV18 and TRBJ1-4, is NAGVMQNPRHLVRRRGQEARLRCSPMKGHSHVYWYRQLPEEGLKFMVYLQKENIIDESGMPKERFSAEFPKEGPSILRIQQVVRGDSAAYFCASSQGMDEKLFFGSGTQLSVL.